The sequence of this T cell receptor beta chain was determined in a study of CD8+CD57+ T cells in acquired aplastic anemia. Patients sequenced had flow cytometry evidence of CD8+CD57+ cell expansion. Per the germline V gene, CDR1 is LNHDA and CDR2 is SQIVND (reference sequence). This CDR3 comprises 14 residues. V was pared by 3 bases and J by 3 bases, with 11 bases between. The template for TCR beta VDJ and CDR3 sequence profiling was genomic DNA. Each CDR3 protein gets one entry after TCRdb re-called the reads with MiXCR. The table lists 200,000 to 300,000 distinct CDR3 sequences, 82% of them singletons, with 40% to 55% in the top ten.

The rearrangement uses TRBV19 and TRBJ2-5, with D tentatively TRBD1 or TRBD2 (5 bases each). This clonotype was obtained from a human donor with aplastic anemia. Sample: sorted CD4+, CD8+, or CD8+CD57+ T cells (not recorded which) from PBMCs. For the CDR3, the DNA is TGTGCCAGTAGTATTCTTGGGGACGAAGAGACCCAGTACTTC. As protein: CASSILGDEETQYF.